Detailed here is one TCR beta chain. Its antigen is unknown. TCRdb reprocessed the 5' RACE reads and stores each CDR3 protein as one record, lacking DNA. This sample's table reports approximately 150,000 distinct CDR3 sequences. The data are from a study of T cells expressing NK-cell markers. Notes on the study in general: In roughly six donors, dominant NKG2C+ clonotypes were roughly 1.0-7.5% of CD8+ T cells.

The CDR3 is made up of 15 amino acids. Looked up from germline, CDR1 is MDHEN and CDR2 is SYDVKM. This TCR was sampled from a man aged 18 to 30 in good health. The chain has TRBV28 and TRBJ2-5; the D call of TRBD1 rests on TCRdb alone, since no DNA is present to check it. Sequenced input: blood T cells: a sorted CD56 or NKG2C T cell subset, CD4+ or CD8+ T cells, or bulk PBMC T cells (not recorded which). The CDR3 spells CASSSRTGTQETQYF.